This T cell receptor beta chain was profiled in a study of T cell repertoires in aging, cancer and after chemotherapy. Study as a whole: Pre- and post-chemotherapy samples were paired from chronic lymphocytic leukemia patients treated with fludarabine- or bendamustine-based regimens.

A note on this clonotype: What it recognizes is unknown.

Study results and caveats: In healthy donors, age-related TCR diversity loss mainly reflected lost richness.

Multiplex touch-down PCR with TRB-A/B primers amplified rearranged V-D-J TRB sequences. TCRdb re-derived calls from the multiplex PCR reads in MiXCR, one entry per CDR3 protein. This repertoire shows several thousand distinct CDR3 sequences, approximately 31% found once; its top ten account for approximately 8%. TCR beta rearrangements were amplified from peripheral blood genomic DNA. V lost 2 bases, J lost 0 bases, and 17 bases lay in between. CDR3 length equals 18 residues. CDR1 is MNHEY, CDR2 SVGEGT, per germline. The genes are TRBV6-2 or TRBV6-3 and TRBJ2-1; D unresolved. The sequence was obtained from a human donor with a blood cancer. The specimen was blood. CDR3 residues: CASSYQPFGQSSYNEQFF. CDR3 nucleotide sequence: TGTGCCAGCAGTTACCAACCCTTCGGGCAGAGCTCCTACAATGAGCAGTTCTTC.